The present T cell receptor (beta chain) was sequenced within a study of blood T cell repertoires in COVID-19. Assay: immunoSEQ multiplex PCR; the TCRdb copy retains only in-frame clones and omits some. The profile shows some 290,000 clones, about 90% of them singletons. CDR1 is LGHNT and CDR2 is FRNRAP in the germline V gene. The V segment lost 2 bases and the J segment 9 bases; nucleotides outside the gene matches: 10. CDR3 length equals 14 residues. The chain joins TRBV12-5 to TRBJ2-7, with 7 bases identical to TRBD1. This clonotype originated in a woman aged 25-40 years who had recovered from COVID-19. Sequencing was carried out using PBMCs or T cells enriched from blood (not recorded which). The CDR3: CASGLRQGGFGQYF. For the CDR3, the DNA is TGTGCTAGTGGTTTGCGACAGGGTGGGTTCGGGCAGTACTTC.